This T cell receptor beta chain was identified in a study of cytomegalovirus exposure and HLA in healthy donors. A multiplex PCR was run with 60 Vbeta primers and 13 Jbeta primers. Libraries were prepared by immunoSEQ multiplex PCR; TCRdb keeps only in-frame clonotypes and omits some of them. In the table there are under 150,000 clones, 83% of which are singletons. Germline trimming cut 2 bases from V and 0 bases from J; bases unmatched to any gene: 6. This CDR3 region has 16 residues. Germline lookup yields CDR1 MNHEY and CDR2 SMNVEV (reference sequence). This clone appeared a few times. Antigen: not known. Study findings and constraints: Most of the TCR beta V segments (in an earlier analysis) were productive either about 87% or about 30% of the time.

Sequenced sample: PBMCs. The source of this sequence is a girl aged 2-9 years in good health and CMV-seronegative. The J gene is TRBJ2-7, the V gene TRBV27; TRBD1 matches 8 bases. The CDR3 loop is CASSLAGTGSSYEQYF. The CDR3 bases are TGTGCCAGCAGTTTAGCCGGGACAGGATCCTCCTACGAGCAGTACTTC.